Given below is one TCR beta chain in context. No antigen is known for it. The sample is drawn from a study of shared clonotypes between healthy human individuals. Study details: The donor pool was made up of a couple of women and three men aged 18 to 49.

Here immunoSEQ multiplex PCR was the method, and the copy in TCRdb shows in-frame clones only, minus some. The sample has around 980,000 clones, about 84% seen once; the top ten hold 0.5% to 0.65%. Study results and limitations: Across subsets, estimated richness was generally greater for naive than for memory populations.

CDR1 is LNHNV and CDR2 is YYDKDF in the germline V gene (reference sequence). This CDR3 has 15 residues. Trimming removed 4 bases from V and 3 bases from J, with 16 bases in between. This TCR was sampled from a man between 18 and 35 years old in good health. Some clones in this sample may be carry-over from other donors' samples. The V call is TRBV15, the J call TRBJ2-7; D may be TRBD2 (5 bases). The sequenced sample was memory CD4+ T cells from PBMCs. Subset in this sample: CD45RA-negative fraction. CDR3 amino acids: CATSTFTDGDYEQYF. The DNA for the CDR3 is TGTGCCACCAGCACATTTACCGACGGGGACTACGAGCAGTACTTC.